The clone carrying this T cell receptor (beta chain) was seen at least ten times. Its antigen is currently unknown. Construction of the TCRbeta library involved unique molecular identifiers. Via MiXCR, TCRdb re-called the PCR reads, giving one row per CDR3 protein. The table includes some 300,000 distinct CDR3 sequences, 9.5% to 13% detected once. CDR1 SEHNR and CDR2 FQNEAQ come from the germline V gene (reference sequence). V lost 5 bases and J 4 bases, leaving 11 bases between the germline ends. This CDR3 spans 13 amino acids. This sample was taken from a study of T-cell reconstitution after alpha-beta-depleted transplantation in children. Points from the study as a whole: At day 60, the high TCRbeta diversity found in some patients originated from recipient T cells and thymic progenitors that had survived. About two months after transplant, alpha-beta T cells reportedly came from several hundred expanded graft clones. Once a year had passed after transplant, T-cell counts and diversity came mostly from newly produced T cells.

This TCR was recovered from a boy in the first two years of life with acute myeloid leukemia, due to receive a stem cell transplant. Sequenced material: PBMCs, taken before TCRalphabeta/CD19-depleted stem cell transplant. This sequence joins TRBV7-9 and TRBJ2-5; D is unresolved. CDR3 residues: CASSLGKGETQYF. The CDR3 DNA reads TGTGCCAGCAGCCTAGGGAAGGGAGAGACCCAGTACTTC.